Here is one T cell receptor (beta chain) with its context. What it binds is not known. The table came from immunoSEQ multiplex PCR; TCRdb's copy has only in-frame clones and leaves some out. The table records just over 350,000 clones, more than 75% of them present only once. These data originate in a study of Ad26.COV2.S vaccination and SARS-CoV-2 variants. Study at large: Intramuscular Ad26.COV2.S at 5x10^10 or 1x10^11 viral particles. Study results and limitations: Spike-specific responses of CD8+ and CD4+ T cells were reported to display substantial breadth after vaccination.

Treatment described: roughly 19 received Ad26.COV2.S at low or high dose, single or two shots; several received placebo; per-sample allocation not given. Sampling happened 63 days after the first vaccine or placebo injection. Recruitment in Boston yielded a donor of adult age, 18-55 years. Immunization relied on an Ad26 vector, which expressed Wuhan-strain SARS-CoV-2 spike. The receptor was isolated from a person aged 18 to 65 who received the Ad26.COV2.S COVID-19 vaccine or a placebo. Source: peripheral blood, taken in a trial of Ad26.COV2.S vaccine versus placebo.

CDR3 DNA sequence: TGTGCCAGCAGCCGTCGAACGCCTGGGGGGAGGGAAGCTTTCTTT. It specifies CASSRRTPGGREAFF. V and J are TRBV27 and TRBJ1-1, with a weak D call TRBD1 (5 bases). Trimming left V 6 bases short and J 8 bases short, with 22 bases between. Looked up from germline, CDR1 is MNHEY and CDR2 is SMNVEV (reference sequence). This CDR3 is 15 amino acids long.